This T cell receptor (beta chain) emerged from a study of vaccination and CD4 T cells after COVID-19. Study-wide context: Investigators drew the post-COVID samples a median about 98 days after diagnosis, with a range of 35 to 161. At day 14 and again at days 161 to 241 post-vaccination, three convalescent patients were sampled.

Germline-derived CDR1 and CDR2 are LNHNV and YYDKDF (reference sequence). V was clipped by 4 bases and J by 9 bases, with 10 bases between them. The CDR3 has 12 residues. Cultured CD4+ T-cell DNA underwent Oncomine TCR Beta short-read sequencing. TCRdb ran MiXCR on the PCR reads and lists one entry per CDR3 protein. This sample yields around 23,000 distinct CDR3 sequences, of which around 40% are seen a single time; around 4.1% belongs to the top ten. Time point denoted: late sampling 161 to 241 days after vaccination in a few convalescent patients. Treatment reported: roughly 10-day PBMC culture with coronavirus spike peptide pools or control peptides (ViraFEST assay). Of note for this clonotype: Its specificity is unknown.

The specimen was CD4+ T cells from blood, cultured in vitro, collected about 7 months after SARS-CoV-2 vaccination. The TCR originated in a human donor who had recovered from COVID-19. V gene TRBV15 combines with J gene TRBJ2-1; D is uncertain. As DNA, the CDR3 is TGTGCCACCAGCAAAGCCCTGGGTGAGCAGTTCTTC. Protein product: CATSKALGEQFF. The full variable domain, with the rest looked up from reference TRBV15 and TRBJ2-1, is DAMVIQNPRYQVTQFGKPVTLSCSQTLNHNVMYWYQQKSSQAPKLLFHYYDKDFNNEADTPDNFQSRRPNTSFCFLDIRSPGLGDTAMYLCATSKALGEQFFGPGTRLTVL.